These T cell receptor delta chains were read from a single sample in a study of delta chains in infants with herpesvirus infections. TCRdb fed the RT-PCR reads to CATT. Among roughly 3,100 delta-chain clones, approximately 29% were seen once, and the ten largest hold roughly 7.4%. Sequenced material: peripheral blood, taken at time point 3 of longitudinal follow-up. The receptor set was obtained from a human donor who was a Ugandan infant, either HIV-exposed or HIV-unexposed (not recorded which). CDR3s include the opening cysteine and the closing phenylalanine or tryptophan. The D gene is left open where the match is weak. A clone size is listed for some rows: how often the clone was seen (once, few, many), or a class if it is expanded.

v_call,d_call,cdr3_length,j_call,clone_size,cdr3_aa,cdr3_nt
TRDV1,TRDD3,22,TRDJ1,.,CALGASLPAALGAYPYTDKLIF,TGTGCTCTTGGGGCCTCGCTTCCTGCCGCACTGGGGGCCTACCCGTACACCGATAAACTCATCTTT
TRDV1,TRDD3,21,TRDJ1,few,CALGELIADYWGSPYTDKLIF,TGTGCTCTTGGGGAACTGATTGCTGACTACTGGGGAAGCCCGTACACCGATAAACTCATCTTT
TRDV2,TRDD3,20,TRDJ3,few,CACDTVLGDIRSWDTRQMFF,TGTGCCTGTGACACCGTACTGGGGGATATCCGCTCCTGGGACACCCGACAGATGTTTTTC
TRDV1,TRDD3,23,TRDJ1,few,CALGESASYRVLGDTAQSYKLIF,TGTGCTCTTGGGGAATCAGCTTCCTACAGGGTACTGGGGGATACGGCGCAGTCGTATAAACTCATCTTT
TRDV2,TRDD3,18,TRDJ2,.,CACDQLGDTNALTTQLFF,TGTGCCTGTGACCAACTGGGGGATACGAACGCTTTGACAACACAACTCTTCTTT
TRDV1,TRDD3,23,TRDJ1,medium-sized,CALGETILPLLGDHLFPPDKLIF,TGTGCTCTTGGGGAAACGATCCTACCCTTACTGGGGGACCACCTCTTTCCCCCCGATAAACTCATCTTT
TRDV1,TRDD3,19,TRDJ1,few,CALGELIRGDKPPPDKLIF,TGTGCTCTTGGGGAACTCATACGAGGGGATAAGCCTCCGCCCGATAAACTCATCTTT
TRDV2,TRDD3,18,TRDJ2,medium-sized,CACDTLGDKRSLTAQLFF,TGTGCCTGTGACACACTGGGGGATAAAAGATCTTTGACAGCACAACTCTTCTTT
TRDV1,TRDD3,19,TRDJ1,few,CALGKIPGGYPLITDKLIF,TGTGCTCTTGGGAAAATCCCGGGGGGATACCCCCTAATCACCGATAAACTCATCTTT
TRDV1,TRDD3,19,TRDJ1,.,CALGLRDPWGIPRACKLIF,TGTGCTCTTGGTCTAAGGGACCCCTGGGGGATACCTAGGGCCTGCAAACTCATCTTT
TRDV1,TRDD3,21,TRDJ1,few,CALGEFRTEGWGILRTDKLIF,TGTGCTCTTGGGGAATTCCGCACGGAGGGCTGGGGGATACTAAGGACCGATAAACTCATCTTT
TRDV1,.,15,TRDJ1,.,CALGELNLPGSKLIF,TGTGCTCTTGGGGAACTCAACCTTCCCGGGTCTAAACTCATCTTT
TRDV1,TRDD3,20,TRDJ1,large,CALGKCPYTLLGDLTDKLIF,TGTGCTCTTGGGAAATGCCCGTACACCTTACTGGGGGATCTCACCGATAAACTCATCTTT
TRDV1,TRDD3,22,TRDJ1,.,CALRELSLLPTTGESGTDKLIF,TGTGCTCTTCGGGAACTTTCTCTACTCCCTACGACTGGGGAGTCAGGCACCGATAAACTCATCTTT
TRDV1,TRDD3,23,TRDJ1,.,CALGEPNSRYWGIRPSYTDKLIF,TGTGCTCTTGGGGAACCTAACTCCCGTTACTGGGGGATCCGTCCCTCGTACACCGATAAACTCATCTTT
TRDV1,.,21,TRDJ1,medium-sized,CALGIPGRGTRGLTATDKLIF,TGTGCTCTTGGGATCCCAGGGCGAGGCACGCGTGGATTGACCGCCACCGATAAACTCATCTTT
TRDV3,.,22,TRDJ1,.,CACRGRSISPPVLPLYTDKLIF,TGTGCCTGCCGGGGAAGGAGTATCTCCCCTCCGGTCCTCCCACTTTACACCGATAAACTCATCTTT
TRDV1,TRDD3,20,TRDJ1,medium-sized,CALGASTMDTGDTEFDKLIF,TGTGCTCTTGGGGCATCTACGATGGATACTGGGGATACGGAGTTCGATAAACTCATCTTT
TRDV2,.,16,TRDJ3,large,CACDDVSSWDTRQMFF,TGTGCCTGTGACGACGTCAGCTCCTGGGACACCCGACAGATGTTTTTC
TRDV1,TRDD3,18,TRDJ1,medium-sized,CALGDLGDTPWTTDKLIF,TGTGCTCTTGGTGACCTGGGGGATACGCCCTGGACGACCGATAAACTCATCTTT
TRDV2,TRDD3,19,TRDJ2,.,CACDAIVLGDTSSGAQLFF,TGTGCCTGTGACGCCATTGTACTGGGGGATACAAGTTCGGGAGCACAACTCTTCTTT
TRDV1,TRDD3,19,TRDJ1,few,CALGEFSNWGISGPDKLIF,TGTGCTCTTGGGGAATTCTCAAACTGGGGGATATCGGGACCCGATAAACTCATCTTT
TRDV1,TRDD3,23,TRDJ1,.,CALGEQLPTITGGYASGTDKLIF,TGTGCTCTTGGGGAACAACTTCCTACGATCACTGGGGGATACGCTAGTGGCACCGATAAACTCATCTTT
TRDV1,TRDD3,20,TRDJ1,few,CALGDSYVVLGDRYTDKLIF,TGTGCTCTTGGGGATTCCTACGTCGTACTGGGGGATCGGTACACCGATAAACTCATCTTT
TRDV2,TRDD3,19,TRDJ3,.,CACDNTGGYNSWDTRQMFF,TGTGCCTGTGACAATACTGGGGGATACAACTCCTGGGACACCCGACAGATGTTTTTC
TRDV2,.,15,TRDJ1,.,CACDTVGAYTDKLIF,TGTGCCTGTGACACCGTTGGGGCCTACACCGATAAACTCATCTTT
TRDV1,TRDD3,22,TRDJ1,large,CALGDQAVLGVLLHPFTDKLIF,TGTGCTCTTGGGGACCAAGCGGTACTGGGGGTCCTGCTTCACCCCTTCACCGATAAACTCATCTTT
TRDV2,TRDD3,19,TRDJ3,.,CACDTGGYRGSWDTRQMFF,TGTGCCTGTGACACTGGGGGATACAGGGGCTCCTGGGACACCCGACAGATGTTTTTC
TRDV2,TRDD3,16,TRDJ3,large,CACDWGSSWDTRQMFF,TGTGCCTGTGACTGGGGGAGCTCCTGGGACACCCGACAGATGTTTTTC
TRDV2,TRDD3,16,TRDJ3,.,CACDTWGTWDTRQMFF,TGTGCCTGTGACACCTGGGGGACCTGGGACACCCGACAGATGTTTTTC
TRDV1,.,20,TRDJ1,few,CALGETPLYWDTGDTDKLIF,TGTGCTCTTGGGGAAACTCCTCTCTACTGGGACACGGGGGACACCGATAAACTCATCTTT
TRDV2,TRDD3,16,TRDJ1,.,CACDTLGDTRTDKLIF,TGTGCCTGTGACACACTGGGGGATACGCGCACCGATAAACTCATCTTT
TRDV2,TRDD3,17,TRDJ2,few,CACDTYFGGALTAQLFF,TGTGCCTGTGACACTTACTTTGGGGGAGCTTTGACAGCACAACTCTTCTTT
TRAV29/DV5,TRDD3,20,TRDJ1,few,CAARKGRAGSGGGYTDKLIF,TGTGCAGCAAGGAAGGGGCGGGCCGGGTCCGGAGGGGGATACACCGATAAACTCATCTTT
TRDV1,TRDD3,17,TRDJ1,.,CALGEQSLGDTGGKLIF,TGTGCTCTTGGGGAACAGTCACTGGGGGATACGGGGGGTAAACTCATCTTT
TRDV1,TRDD3,19,TRDJ1,medium-sized,CALGPNFLLGDSYTDKLIF,TGTGCTCTTGGGCCCAACTTCCTTCTGGGGGACTCGTACACCGATAAACTCATCTTT
TRDV2,TRDD3,15,TRDJ2,few,CACDTWGYLTAQLFF,TGTGCCTGTGACACCTGGGGATACTTGACAGCACAACTCTTCTTT
TRDV1,TRDD3,21,TRDJ1,once,CALGELRPSRVLGGNTDKLIF,TGTGCTCTTGGGGAACTGAGGCCTTCCCGCGTACTGGGGGGAAACACCGATAAACTCATCTTT
TRDV1,.,21,TRDJ1,.,CALGDLSPNPPSLKTGAKLIF,TGTGCTCTTGGGGATCTGAGTCCTAACCCTCCTTCCTTAAAGACTGGGGCTAAACTCATCTTT
TRDV1,.,21,TRDJ1,.,CALGAGAFLPLTDTDTDKLIF,TGTGCTCTTGGGGCAGGGGCCTTCCTTCCACTGACGGATACGGACACCGATAAACTCATCTTT
TRDV2,TRDD3,15,TRDJ1,few,CACDSLLGDLDKLIF,TGTGCCTGTGACAGTTTACTGGGGGACCTCGATAAACTCATCTTT
TRDV2,.,15,TRDJ2,few,CACDTIGGFTAQLFF,TGTGCCTGTGACACGATAGGGGGTTTTACAGCACAACTCTTCTTT